The clone carrying this TCR beta chain was counted a few times. This entry comes from a study of blood T cell repertoires in COVID-19. On the study more broadly: COVID-19 samples from acute and convalescent phases originated in the United States, Italy and Spain. The cDNA or gDNA used as material had been derived from T cells, B-cell-depleted T cells, or PBMCs.

TCRdb's table, derived via immunoSEQ multiplex PCR, lists solely in-frame clones and lacks some. The table records 200,000 to 250,000 clones, about 91% of them present only once. This CDR3 comprises 14 residues. The germline gives CDR1 SNHLY, CDR2 FYNNEI. V was trimmed by 8 bases and J by 0 bases, leaving 11 bases between them. The TCR comes from a woman in her twenties or thirties with COVID-19, enrolled during active disease. This chain joins TRBV2 and TRBJ1-5; D unresolved. The specimen sequenced was peripheral blood. As DNA, the CDR3 is TGTGCCAGCCCCACTTTGTCTAGCAATCAGCCCCAGCATTTT. It is translated as CASPTLSSNQPQHF.